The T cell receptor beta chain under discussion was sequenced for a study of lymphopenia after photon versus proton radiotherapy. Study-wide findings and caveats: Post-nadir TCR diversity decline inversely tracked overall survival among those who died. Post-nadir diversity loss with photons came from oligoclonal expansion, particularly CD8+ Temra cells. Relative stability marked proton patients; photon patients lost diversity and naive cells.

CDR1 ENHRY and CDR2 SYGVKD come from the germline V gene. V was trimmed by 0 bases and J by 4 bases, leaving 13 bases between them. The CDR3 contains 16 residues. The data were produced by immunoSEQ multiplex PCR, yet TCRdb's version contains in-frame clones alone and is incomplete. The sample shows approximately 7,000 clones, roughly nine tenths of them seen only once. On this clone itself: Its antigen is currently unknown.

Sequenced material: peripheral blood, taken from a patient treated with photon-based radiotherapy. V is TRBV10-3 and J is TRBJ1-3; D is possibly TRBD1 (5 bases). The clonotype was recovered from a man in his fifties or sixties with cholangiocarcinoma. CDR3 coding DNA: TGTGCCATCAGTGAGTCGGTAGGCAGGGTCGGAAACACCATATATTTT. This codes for CAISESVGRVGNTIYF.